The 21 T cell receptor beta chains below all came from one sample that was sequenced in a study of T cell responses to AZD1222 COVID-19 vaccine. Repertoires were generated with immunoSEQ multiplex PCR, while TCRdb's copy carries only in-frame clones and drops some. The sample includes under 100,000 clones, approximately 91% of them seen just once. The sample in question was peripheral blood, obtained on day 0 of AZD1222 vaccination. These TCRs come from an adult in good health.

The sample holds one count of this clone. The V and J genes are TRBV29-1 and TRBJ1-2; 9 nucleotides match TRBD1. Germline V CDR1 and CDR2: SQVTM, ANQGSEA. This CDR3 comprises 13 residues. V lost 1 base to trimming and J lost 8 bases; unmatched junction nucleotides: 5. The CDR3 bases are TGCAGCGTTGAAGCTGCGGGACAGGGAGGCTACACCTTC. Translated, it gives CSVEAAGQGGYTF.

The chain carries TRBV6-6 and TRBJ1-3; D gene unclear. Germline-derived CDR1 and CDR2 are MNHNY and SVGAGI (reference sequence). The ends were cut back, 5 bases at V and 0 bases at J, with 14 bases in the middle. This CDR3 contains 16 residues. The CDR3, as DNA: TGTGCCAGCAGTCACCCCCCGGGCCTCTCTGGAAACACCATATATTTT. Translated: CASSHPPGLSGNTIYF.

This chain uses TRBV5-4 with TRBJ1-2; 8 bases are shared with TRBD1. The germline V gene has CDR1 SGHNT and CDR2 YYREEE (reference sequence). Germline trimming cut 6 bases from V and 4 bases from J; bases unmatched to any gene: 5. The CDR3 is 13 residues long. Written as DNA, the CDR3 is TGTGCCAGCATGGACAGGGCGACCTATGGCTACACCTTC. It yields the protein CASMDRATYGYTF.

This rearrangement joins TRBV30 to TRBJ1-5; weak D call: TRBD1 (5 bases). The CDR3 runs 13 residues. Germline V gives CDR1 GTSNPN, CDR2 SVGIG (reference sequence). V gave up 2 bases and J gave up 7 bases, with 12 bases separating them. Here the CDR3 reads CAWSRDRRQPQHF. CDR3 coding DNA: TGTGCCTGGAGTAGGGACCGGAGGCAGCCCCAGCATTTT.

V is TRBV30 and J is TRBJ1-4; 9 bases are shared with TRBD1. The CDR3 has 15 residues. The trim removed 2 bases at V and 6 bases at J, leaving 7 bases unmatched. Germline V lookup: CDR1 GTSNPN, CDR2 SVGIG (reference sequence). As DNA, the CDR3 is TGTGCCTGGAGTACATCGACAGGGGGATATGAAAAACTGTTTTTT. Translation gives CAWSTSTGGYEKLFF.

J is TRBJ2-1 and V is TRBV6-6; D possibly corresponds to TRBD2 (6 bases). CDR3 length: 14 residues. Germline assignment: CDR1 MNHNY and CDR2 SVGAGI (reference sequence). Trimming stripped 7 bases from V and 2 bases from J, with 12 bases between. The CDR3 nucleotides are TGTGCCAGCAATTCGGGACTTACCTACAATGAGCAGTTCTTC. Translation gives CASNSGLTYNEQFF.

This clone was detected once. This chain connects TRBV19 to TRBJ1-5, with D unresolved. V was cut by 5 bases and J by 7 bases, with 12 bases left in between. The CDR3 runs 13 residues. Germline V gene data show CDR1 as LNHDA and CDR2 as SQIVND (reference sequence). DNA of the CDR3: TGTGCCAGTAGTTACAGCGACTGGCAGCCCCAGCATTTT. It is translated as CASSYSDWQPQHF.

This chain joins TRBV30 and TRBJ2-1; 14 bases map to TRBD2. CDR1 GTSNPN and CDR2 SVGIG come from the germline V gene (reference sequence). There are 14 residues in the CDR3. The ends lost 3 bases at V and 7 bases at J; junction bases unmatched: 2. The CDR3 reads CAWRGLAGANEQFF. The CDR3 DNA reads TGTGCCTGGAGGGGACTAGCGGGGGCGAATGAGCAGTTCTTC.

The rearrangement uses TRBV19 and TRBJ2-1; D call uncertain. The CDR3 is 14 residues long. Per the germline V gene, CDR1 is LNHDA and CDR2 is SQIVND (reference sequence). Between the trimmed V and J ends, which lost 0 bases and 5 bases, there was a span of 8 bases. The CDR3 reads CASSIDPAHNEQFF. The CDR3 DNA is TGTGCCAGTAGTATAGATCCAGCTCACAATGAGCAGTTCTTC.

The J gene is TRBJ1-5, the V gene TRBV18; D is possibly TRBD1 (5 bases). CDR1 KGHSH and CDR2 LQKENI come from the germline V gene. Trimming removed 2 bases from V and 2 bases from J, with 10 bases in between. The CDR3 sequence is 15 residues long. The CDR3 DNA is TGTGCCAGCTCACCAGGGCGGGACGGCAATCAGCCCCAGCATTTT. It specifies CASSPGRDGNQPQHF.

The chain uses TRBV5-1 and TRBJ2-4, with D perhaps being TRBD1 or TRBD2 (5 bases each). Germline V gives CDR1 SGHRS, CDR2 YFSETQ. The CDR3 runs 12 residues. V lost 7 bases, J lost 5 bases, and 10 bases lay in between. The CDR3 loop is CASEGIENIQYF. CDR3 DNA sequence: TGCGCCAGCGAGGGGATCGAAAACATTCAGTACTTC.

This clone has just one count. The V gene is TRBV30, the J gene TRBJ2-2; either TRBD1 or TRBD2 may fit D (6 bases each). This CDR3 has 14 residues. V shed 0 bases and J shed 5 bases, with 10 bases lying between them. CDR1 is GTSNPN, CDR2 SVGIG, per germline (reference sequence). The CDR3: CAWSVQGGTGELFF. The CDR3 nucleotides are TGTGCCTGGAGTGTACAAGGGGGGACCGGGGAGCTGTTTTTT.

This rearrangement joins TRBV5-1 to TRBJ1-2, with unresolved D. Looked up from germline, CDR1 is SGHRS and CDR2 is YFSETQ. The CDR3 sequence is 12 residues long. Trimming removed 0 bases from V and 8 bases from J, with 8 bases in between. Here the CDR3 reads CASSLDLRGYTF. CDR3 nucleotide sequence: TGCGCCAGCAGCTTGGATTTACGAGGCTACACCTTC. Using reference TRBV5-1 and TRBJ1-2 for the parts outside the CDR3, the full variable domain is KAGVTQTPRYLIKTRGQQVTLSCSPISGHRSVSWYQQTPGQGLQFLFEYFSETQRNKGNFPGRFSGRQFSNSRSEMNVSTLELGDSALYLCASSLDLRGYTFGSGTRLTVV.

This clone was detected once. The V gene is TRBV19, the J gene TRBJ1-2; D is perhaps TRBD1 (6 bases). Germline CDR1 reads LNHDA; CDR2 reads SQIVND (reference sequence). V gave up 4 bases and J gave up 2 bases, with 14 bases separating them. The CDR3 has 15 amino acids. CDR3 DNA: TGTGCCAGTAGTACAAACAGGGTAGTAAACTATGGCTACACCTTC. It encodes CASSTNRVVNYGYTF.

This clone was seen many times. The rearrangement links TRBV5-4 to TRBJ2-3; 7 bases align to TRBD1. The junction had 7 bases not matched to a gene; V was cut back by 3 bases and J by 0 bases. CDR3 size: 16 residues. Germline V gene sequence: CDR1 SGHNT, CDR2 YYREEE (reference sequence). DNA for the CDR3: TGTGCCAGCAGCTACCTACAGGGGCCTAGCACAGATACGCAGTATTTT. Its translation: CASSYLQGPSTDTQYF.

This rearrangement joins TRBV21-1 to TRBJ1-4; the D call TRBD1 from the table was never checked on the DNA. TRBV21-1 is listed as a pseudogene. This CDR3 spans 18 amino acids. CDR3 in amino acids: CASSKIEWGQDPNEKLFF. CDR3 sequence (DNA): TGTGCCAGCAGCAAAATTGAGTGGGGGCAGGACCCTAATGAAAAACTGTTTTTT.

This rearrangement joins TRBV30 to TRBJ1-4; TRBD1 aligns across 8 bases. The CDR3 runs to 16 residues. Trimming removed 1 base from V and 8 bases from J; junction bases left unmatched: 12. CDR1 GTSNPN and CDR2 SVGIG come from the germline V gene (reference sequence). This CDR3 is CAWSGPYRGGEEKLFF. The CDR3 nucleotides read TGTGCCTGGAGTGGCCCCTACAGGGGGGGGGAGGAAAAACTGTTTTTT.

The chain employs TRBV19 and TRBJ2-2; perhaps TRBD2 as D (6 bases). The germline V gene encodes CDR1 LNHDA and CDR2 SQIVND (reference sequence). CDR3 length: 16 residues. The germline V and J ends were trimmed by 8 bases and 0 bases, with 16 bases remaining between them. CDR3 DNA: TGTGCCAGTGGGAGGAGTCACCTCGCGAACACCGGGGAGCTGTTTTTT. This codes for CASGRSHLANTGELFF.

J is TRBJ2-7 and V is TRBV6-2 or TRBV6-3; D might be TRBD1 (6 bases). Germline CDR1 is MNHEY and CDR2 is SVGEGT. Trimming removed 2 bases at V and 0 bases at J, with 8 bases between. The CDR3 is 14 amino acids. The CDR3 region has the DNA TGTGCCAGCAGTTACAGGGACAACTCCTACGAGCAGTACTTC. Residues: CASSYRDNSYEQYF.

V gene TRBV7-8 combines with J gene TRBJ1-6; TRBD1 agrees at 7 bases. J lost 7 bases, V lost 7 bases, and 10 bases had no gene match. The germline gives CDR1 SGHVS, CDR2 FQNEAQ. The CDR3 runs 15 residues. The CDR3 DNA follows: TGTGCCAGCACCCCTGGGACAGATAAAAATTCACCCCTCCACTTT. Its protein product is CASTPGTDKNSPLHF.

The rearrangement uses TRBV5-1 and TRBJ1-3; TRBD1 agrees at 10 bases. Germline-derived CDR1 and CDR2 are SGHRS and YFSETQ. V gave up 4 bases and J gave up 1 base; unmatched junction bases: 2. This CDR3 contains 15 residues. The CDR3 protein is CASSAGQGSGNTIYF. The CDR3 DNA reads TGCGCCAGCAGCGCGGGACAGGGGTCTGGAAACACCATATATTTT.